This T cell receptor beta chain was captured by sequencing in a study of T cell repertoires in cytomegalovirus infection. Broader study findings: HLA-C-restricted CMV clonotypes gave the most frequent clonotype in two of eight donors.

This clonotype was recorded a few times. The antigen remains unidentified. TCRdb ran MiXCR on the reads and lists one entry per CDR3 protein. Altogether about 900,000 distinct CDR3 sequences are present, 25% to 40% being singletons, with the ten largest covering 10% to 15%. The CDR3 spans 15 residues. Germline V CDR1 and CDR2: MNHEY, SMNVEV (reference sequence). J gave up 8 bases and V 5 bases, and 12 bases lay outside the gene matches. This rearrangement joins TRBV27 to TRBJ1-5, with 7 bases matching TRBD1. The input for sequencing was cultured CD8+ T cells from PBMCs, taken from culture after CMV antigen stimulation. The clonotype was recovered from a human donor in good health (CMV status not recorded). Some clones in this sample may be carry-over from other donors' samples. The CDR3 spells CASSPLGQALEPQHF. DNA for the CDR3: TGTGCCAGCAGTCCCCTAGGACAGGCCCTGGAGCCCCAGCATTTT.